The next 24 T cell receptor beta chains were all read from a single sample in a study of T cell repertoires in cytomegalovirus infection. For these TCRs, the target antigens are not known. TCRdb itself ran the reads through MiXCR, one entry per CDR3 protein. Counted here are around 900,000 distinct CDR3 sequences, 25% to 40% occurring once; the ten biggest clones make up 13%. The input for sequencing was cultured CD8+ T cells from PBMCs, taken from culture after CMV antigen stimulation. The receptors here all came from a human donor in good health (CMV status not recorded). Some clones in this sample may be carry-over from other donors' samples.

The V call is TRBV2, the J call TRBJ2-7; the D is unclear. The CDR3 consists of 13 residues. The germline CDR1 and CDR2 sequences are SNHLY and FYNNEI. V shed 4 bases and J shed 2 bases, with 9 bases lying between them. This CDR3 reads CASSGSAPYEQYV. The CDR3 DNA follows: TGTGCCAGCAGTGGGTCAGCCCCCTACGAGCAGTACGTC.

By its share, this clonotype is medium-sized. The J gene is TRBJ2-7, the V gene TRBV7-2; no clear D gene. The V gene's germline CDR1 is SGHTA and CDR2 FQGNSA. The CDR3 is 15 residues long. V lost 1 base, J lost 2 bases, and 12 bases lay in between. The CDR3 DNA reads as TGTGCCAGCAGCTTAGATGTCCCCCCCGCCTACGAGCAGTACGTC. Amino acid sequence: CASSLDVPPAYEQYV.

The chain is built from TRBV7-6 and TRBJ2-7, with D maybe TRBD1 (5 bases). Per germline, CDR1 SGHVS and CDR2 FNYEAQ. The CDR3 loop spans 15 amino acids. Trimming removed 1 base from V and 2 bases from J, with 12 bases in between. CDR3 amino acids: CASSLVETDTYEQYF. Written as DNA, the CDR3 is TGTGCCAGCAGCTTAGTCGAGACGGACACCTACGAGCAGTACTTC. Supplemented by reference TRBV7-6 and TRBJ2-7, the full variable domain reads GAGVSQSPRYKVTKRGQDVALRCDPISGHVSLYWYRQALGQGPEFLTYFNYEAQQDKSGLPNDRFSAERPEGSISTLTIQRTEQRDSAMYRCASSLVETDTYEQYFGPGTRLTVT.

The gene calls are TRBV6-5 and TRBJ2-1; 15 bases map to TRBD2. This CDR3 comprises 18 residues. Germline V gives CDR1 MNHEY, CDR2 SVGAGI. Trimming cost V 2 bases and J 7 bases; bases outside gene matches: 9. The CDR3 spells CASSYEKTGLAGGNEQFF. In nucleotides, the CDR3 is TGTGCCAGCAGTTACGAAAAAACGGGACTAGCGGGGGGTAATGAGCAGTTCTTC.

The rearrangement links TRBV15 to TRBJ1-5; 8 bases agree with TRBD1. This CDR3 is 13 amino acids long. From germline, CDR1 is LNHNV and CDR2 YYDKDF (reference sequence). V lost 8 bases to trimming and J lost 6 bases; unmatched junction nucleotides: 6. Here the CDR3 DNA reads TGTGCCACCCGGACAGGGCCGGGTCAGCCCCAGCATTTT. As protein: CATRTGPGQPQHF.

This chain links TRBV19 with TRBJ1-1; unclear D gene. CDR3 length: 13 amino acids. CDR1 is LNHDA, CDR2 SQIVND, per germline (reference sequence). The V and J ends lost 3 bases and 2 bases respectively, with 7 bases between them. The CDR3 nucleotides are TGTGCCAGTAGTATTTCCGATAACACTGAAGCTTTCTTT. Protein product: CASSISDNTEAFF. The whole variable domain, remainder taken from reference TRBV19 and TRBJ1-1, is DGGITQSPKYLFRKEGQNVTLSCEQNLNHDAMYWYRQDPGQGLRLIYYSQIVNDFQKGDIAEGYSVSREKKESFPLTVTSAQKNPTAFYLCASSISDNTEAFFGQGTRLTVV.

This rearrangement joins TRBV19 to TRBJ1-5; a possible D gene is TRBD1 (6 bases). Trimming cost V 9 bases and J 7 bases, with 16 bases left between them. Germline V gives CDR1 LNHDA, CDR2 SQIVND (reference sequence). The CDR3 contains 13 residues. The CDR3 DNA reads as TGTGCCAGCCACCACAGGGATTGGCAGCCCCAGCATTTT. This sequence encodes CASHHRDWQPQHF.

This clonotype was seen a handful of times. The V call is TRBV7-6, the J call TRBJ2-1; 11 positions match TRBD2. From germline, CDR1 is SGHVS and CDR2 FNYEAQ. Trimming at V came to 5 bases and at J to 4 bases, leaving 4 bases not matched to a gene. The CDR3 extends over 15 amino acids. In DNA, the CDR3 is TGTGCCAGCAGCATGACTAGCGGGGATTACAATGAGCAGTTCTTC. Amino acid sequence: CASSMTSGDYNEQFF.

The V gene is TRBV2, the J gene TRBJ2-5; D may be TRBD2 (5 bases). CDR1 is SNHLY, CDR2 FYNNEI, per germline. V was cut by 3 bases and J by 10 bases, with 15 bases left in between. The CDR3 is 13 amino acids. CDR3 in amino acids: CASSDLALVDQYF. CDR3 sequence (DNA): TGTGCCAGCAGTGACCTAGCTCTAGTGGACCAGTACTTC.

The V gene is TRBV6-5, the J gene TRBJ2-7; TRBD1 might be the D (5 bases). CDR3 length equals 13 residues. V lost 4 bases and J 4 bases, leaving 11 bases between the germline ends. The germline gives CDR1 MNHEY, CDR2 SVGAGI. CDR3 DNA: TGTGCCAGCAGTTCCAACAGGCGATACGAGCAGTACTTC. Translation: CASSSNRRYEQYF.

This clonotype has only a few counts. The CDR3 DNA is TGTGCCAGCAGTTACTCGGGGGATAGCTCCTATAATTCACCCCTCCACTTT. Its translation is CASSYSGDSSYNSPLHF. The chain is built from TRBV6-6 and TRBJ1-6, with TRBD1 as a possible D gene (5 bases). The germline V and J ends were trimmed by 0 bases and 0 bases, with 9 bases remaining between them. The CDR3 loop spans 17 amino acids. Looked up from germline, CDR1 is MNHNY and CDR2 is SVGAGI (reference sequence).

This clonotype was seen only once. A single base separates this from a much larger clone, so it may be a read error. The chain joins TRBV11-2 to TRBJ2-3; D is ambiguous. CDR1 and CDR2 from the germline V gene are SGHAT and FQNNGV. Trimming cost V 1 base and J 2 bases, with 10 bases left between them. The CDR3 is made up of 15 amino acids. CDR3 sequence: CASSLGPVYTDTQYF. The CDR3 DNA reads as TGTGCCAGCAGCTTAGGACCGGTCTACACAGATACGCAGTATTTT.

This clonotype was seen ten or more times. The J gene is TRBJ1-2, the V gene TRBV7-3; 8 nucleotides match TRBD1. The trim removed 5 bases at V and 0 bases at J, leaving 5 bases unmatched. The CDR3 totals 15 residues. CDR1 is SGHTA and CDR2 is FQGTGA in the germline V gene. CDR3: CASSPGTGTNYGYTF. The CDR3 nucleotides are TGTGCCAGCAGCCCCGGGACAGGCACTAACTATGGCTACACCTTC.

The CDR3 region is CASSYSGTGTEAFF. In DNA form, the CDR3 reads TGTGCCAGCAGTTACTCGGGTACGGGCACTGAAGCTTTCTTT. The chain combines TRBV6-6 with TRBJ1-1; no definite D call. The V gene's germline CDR1 is MNHNY and CDR2 SVGAGI (reference sequence). V was pared by 0 bases and J by 4 bases, with 9 bases between. The CDR3 consists of 14 residues.

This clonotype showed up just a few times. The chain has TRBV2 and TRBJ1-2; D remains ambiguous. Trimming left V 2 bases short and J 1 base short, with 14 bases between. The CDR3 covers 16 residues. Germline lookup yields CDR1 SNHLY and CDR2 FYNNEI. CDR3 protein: CASSESRGAINYGYTF. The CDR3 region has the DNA TGTGCCAGCAGTGAAAGTCGGGGAGCAATTAACTATGGCTACACCTTC.

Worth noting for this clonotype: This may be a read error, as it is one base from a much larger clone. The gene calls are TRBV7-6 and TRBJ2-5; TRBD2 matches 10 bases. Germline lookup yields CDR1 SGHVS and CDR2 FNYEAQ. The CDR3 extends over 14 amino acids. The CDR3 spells CANSRSGGQETQYF. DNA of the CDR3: TGTGCCAACAGCCGTAGCGGGGGGCAAGAGACCCAGTACTTC.

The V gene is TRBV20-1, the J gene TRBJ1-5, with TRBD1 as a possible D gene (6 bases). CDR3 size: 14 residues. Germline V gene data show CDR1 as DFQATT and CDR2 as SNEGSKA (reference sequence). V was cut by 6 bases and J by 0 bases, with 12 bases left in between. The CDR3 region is CSAHRAYSNQPQHF. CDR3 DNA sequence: TGCAGTGCCCACAGGGCCTATAGCAATCAGCCCCAGCATTTT.

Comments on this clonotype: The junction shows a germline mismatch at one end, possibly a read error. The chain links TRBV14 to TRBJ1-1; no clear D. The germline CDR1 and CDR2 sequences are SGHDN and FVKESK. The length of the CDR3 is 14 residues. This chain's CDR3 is CVSSQEPLNTEAFF. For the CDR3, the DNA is TGTGTCAGCAGCCAAGAACCTCTGAACACTGAAGCTTTCTTT.

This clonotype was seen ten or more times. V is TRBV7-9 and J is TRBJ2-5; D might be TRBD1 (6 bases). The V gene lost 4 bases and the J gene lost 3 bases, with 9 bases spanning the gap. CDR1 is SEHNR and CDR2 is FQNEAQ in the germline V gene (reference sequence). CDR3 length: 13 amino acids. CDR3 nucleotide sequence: TGTGCCAGCAGCTCGGACAGAGAAGAGACCCAGTACTTC. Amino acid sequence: CASSSDREETQYF.

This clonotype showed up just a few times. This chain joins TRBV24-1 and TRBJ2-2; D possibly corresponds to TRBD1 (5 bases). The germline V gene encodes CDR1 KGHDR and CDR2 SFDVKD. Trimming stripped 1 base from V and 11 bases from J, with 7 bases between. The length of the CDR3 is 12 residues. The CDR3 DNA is TGTGCCACCAGTGATTTTGGACAAGAGCTGTTTTTT. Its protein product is CATSDFGQELFF.

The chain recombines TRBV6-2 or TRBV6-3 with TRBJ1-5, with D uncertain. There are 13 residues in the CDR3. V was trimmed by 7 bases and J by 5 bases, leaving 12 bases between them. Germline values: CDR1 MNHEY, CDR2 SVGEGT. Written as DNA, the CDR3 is TGTGCCAGCACTGCGTTGAGGGATCAGCCCCAGCATTTT. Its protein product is CASTALRDQPQHF.

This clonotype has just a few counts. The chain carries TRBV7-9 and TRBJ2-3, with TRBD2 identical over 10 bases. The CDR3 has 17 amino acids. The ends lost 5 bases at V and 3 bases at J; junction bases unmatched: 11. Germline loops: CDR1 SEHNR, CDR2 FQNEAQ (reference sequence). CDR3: CASSPPGAGGPTDTQYF. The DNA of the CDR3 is TGTGCCAGCAGCCCCCCGGGAGCGGGGGGGCCAACAGATACGCAGTATTTT.

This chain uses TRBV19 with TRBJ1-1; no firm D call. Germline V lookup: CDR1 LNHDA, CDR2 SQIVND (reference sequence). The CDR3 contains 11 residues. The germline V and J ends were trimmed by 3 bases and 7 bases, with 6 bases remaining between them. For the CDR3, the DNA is TGTGCCAGTAGTATCTATCGTGAAGCTTTCTTT. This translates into CASSIYREAFF.

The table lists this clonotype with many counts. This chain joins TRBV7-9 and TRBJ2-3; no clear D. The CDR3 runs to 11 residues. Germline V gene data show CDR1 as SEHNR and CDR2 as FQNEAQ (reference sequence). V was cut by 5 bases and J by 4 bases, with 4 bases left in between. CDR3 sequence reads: CASSEADTQYF. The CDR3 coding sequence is TGTGCCAGCAGCGAGGCAGATACGCAGTATTTT.